The 6 T cell receptor beta chains below all came from one sample that was sequenced in a study of response to subunit inactivated influenza vaccine (dated by TCRdb to between 2018 and 2020). To prepare the library, RT-PCR was applied. The sequencing machine was an Illumina HiSeq 2500. TCRdb reworked the public reads: Q25 trimming with fastp, MiXCR clone assembly, productive beta chains retained. Entries that share a CDR3 protein sequence are merged under the most common genes and DNA. The sample data list hundreds of thousands of distinct CDR3 sequences, and 15% to 18% of these were observed just once. Jointly, the top ten make up roughly 12% of the sample. The source was PBMCs from blood, collected approximately 12 days after vaccination. The receptors originated from a man between 50 and 59 years old who received an inactivated influenza vaccine. Donor details come from another sample of the same person, matched by shared clones.

This clonotype has a handful of counts. At one boundary the junction diverges from the germline segment, which might be a read error. The CDR3 region is CASSVAGDTQYF. The CDR3 DNA is TGTGCCAGCAGCGTAGCGGGAGATACGCAGTATTTT. The chain couples TRBV7-2 to TRBJ2-3, with 7 bases identical to TRBD2. Germline loops: CDR1 SGHTA, CDR2 FQGNSA. This CDR3 has 12 amino acids.

This clonotype was counted a few times. The chain recombines TRBV12-3 or TRBV12-4 with TRBJ2-3; D perhaps matches TRBD1 (5 bases). V shed 10 bases and J shed 1 base, with 12 bases lying between them. This CDR3 contains 13 residues. The CDR3 DNA reads TGTGCCACCAGGGATGGGGGCACAGATACGCAGTATTTT. Its translation is CATRDGGTDTQYF.

This clonotype showed up just a few times. The chain employs TRBV4-3 and TRBJ2-7, with D unclear. Looked up from germline, CDR1 is LGHNA and CDR2 is YSLEER. V dropped 0 bases and J dropped 3 bases, with 6 bases sitting between them. The CDR3 consists of 13 residues. Here the CDR3 DNA reads TGCGCCAGCAGCCAAGATAAGCGCTACGAGCAGTACTTC. Its translation is CASSQDKRYEQYF.

This clonotype is a singleton in its sample. The genes are TRBV9 and TRBJ2-5; 10 nucleotides agree with TRBD1. Germline lookup yields CDR1 SGDLS and CDR2 YYNGEE. This CDR3 has 15 amino acids. The trim removed 4 bases at V and 5 bases at J, leaving 8 bases unmatched. Here the CDR3 reads CASSPLADRGETQYF. The CDR3 nucleotides are TGTGCCAGCAGCCCCCTAGCGGACAGGGGGGAGACCCAGTACTTC.

This clonotype occurred many times. J is TRBJ2-7 and V is TRBV20-1; 9 bases are shared with TRBD1. The length of the CDR3 is 13 residues. Germline CDR1 DFQATT, CDR2 SNEGSKA (reference sequence). The CDR3 loop reads CSARDRVSYEQYF. The CDR3, as DNA: TGCAGCGCCAGGGACAGGGTGTCCTACGAGCAGTACTTC.

Concerning this clonotype: Relative to the germline gene, one junction end is altered; a read error may explain this. The chain links TRBV5-4 to TRBJ2-7; D is undetermined. CDR1 SGHNT and CDR2 YYREEE come from the germline V gene (reference sequence). This CDR3 comprises 15 residues. This CDR3 is CAISPDPLLPYEQYF. CDR3 bases: TGTGCCATCAGCCCTGACCCACTCCTCCCCTACGAGCAGTACTTC.